One and the same sample provided the 17 T cell receptor beta chains below, sequenced in a study of blood T cell repertoires in COVID-19. TCRdb's table, derived via immunoSEQ multiplex PCR, lists solely in-frame clones and lacks some. Among 300,000 to 350,000 clones listed, roughly 87% were seen once. Input material: peripheral blood. These receptors came from a man under 40 with COVID-19, enrolled during active disease.

This clone has a single count. V gene TRBV27 combines with J gene TRBJ1-1, with D tentatively TRBD1 (6 bases). Germline CDR1 reads MNHEY; CDR2 reads SMNVEV (reference sequence). Trimming removed 3 bases at V and 9 bases at J, with 17 bases between. The CDR3 totals 14 residues. The CDR3 is CASSFRDAQGKAFF. CDR3 in DNA: TGTGCCAGCAGTTTTCGAGACGCCCAGGGGAAAGCTTTCTTT.

Remarks on this clone: Additional DNA sequences in this sample encode the identical CDR3. CDR3 residues: CSVQGGYGYTF. For the CDR3, the DNA is TGCAGCGTTCAGGGAGGGTATGGCTACACCTTC. The V gene is TRBV29-1, the J gene TRBJ1-2; tentatively, D is TRBD1 (5 bases). With 5 bases removed from V and 5 bases from J, the gap between germline ends came to 9 bases. The CDR3 consists of 11 residues. Per germline, CDR1 SQVTM and CDR2 ANQGSEA.

This chain uses TRBV18 with TRBJ1-4, with D perhaps TRBD1 (5 bases). Between the trimmed V and J ends, which lost 4 bases and 0 bases, there was a span of 18 bases. This CDR3 is 18 amino acids long. The germline CDR1 and CDR2 sequences are KGHSH and LQKENI. Written as DNA, the CDR3 is TGTGCCAGCTCACAAACCGGGACTCCCTCTGCAACTAATGAAAAACTGTTTTTT. This gives the protein CASSQTGTPSATNEKLFF.

The gene calls are TRBV9 and TRBJ1-1; maybe TRBD1 (5 bases). The CDR3 is 15 residues long. V lost 0 bases, J lost 1 base, and 10 bases lay in between. Germline CDR1 and CDR2: SGDLS and YYNGEE. CDR3 sequence: CASSVGWDWNTEAFF. The CDR3 coding sequence is TGTGCCAGCAGCGTAGGATGGGACTGGAACACTGAAGCTTTCTTT.

The gene calls are TRBV7-2 and TRBJ2-7; 7 bases match TRBD1. Germline V CDR1 and CDR2: SGHTA, FQGNSA. The CDR3 spans 15 residues. V gave up 2 bases and J gave up 5 bases; unmatched junction bases: 9. CDR3 loop: CASSLISGRGNEQYF. CDR3 DNA: TGTGCCAGCAGCTTAATATCCGGCAGGGGGAACGAGCAGTACTTC. Variable domain in full (rest from reference TRBV7-2 and TRBJ2-7): GAGVSQSPSNKVTEKGKDVELRCDPISGHTALYWYRQSLGQGLEFLIYFQGNSAPDKSGLPSDRFSAERTGGSVSTLTIQRTQQEDSAVYLCASSLISGRGNEQYFGPGTRLTVT.

V is TRBV19 and J is TRBJ2-7; the match to TRBD1 covers 12 bases. The CDR3 is 14 residues long. Germline CDR1 and CDR2: LNHDA and SQIVND (reference sequence). V trimming: 10 bases; J trimming: 5 bases; junction bases outside the gene matches: 9. The CDR3 region has the DNA TGTGCCACCGAAGGGGGACAGGGGGCTCACGAGCAGTACTTC. Protein product: CATEGGQGAHEQYF.

The CDR3 reads CAISGGHSSNQPQHF. DNA for the CDR3: TGTGCCATCAGTGGCGGACATAGCAGCAATCAGCCCCAGCATTTT. The V and J genes are TRBV10-3 and TRBJ1-5, with a tentative D call TRBD1 (5 bases). V gave up 4 bases and J gave up 1 base, with 11 bases separating them. Germline-derived CDR1 and CDR2 are ENHRY and SYGVKD. The length of the CDR3 is 15 residues.

This chain connects TRBV11-3 to TRBJ1-6; D remains ambiguous. This CDR3 comprises 13 residues. Germline V gives CDR1 SGHNT, CDR2 YENEEA. V dropped 1 base and J dropped 10 bases, with 8 bases sitting between them. The CDR3 region has the DNA TGTGCCAGCAGCTTAGGCGAGGGATCACCCCTCCACTTT. This gives the protein CASSLGEGSPLHF.

The V and J genes are TRBV30 and TRBJ1-4; the D gene is possibly TRBD1 (5 bases). Trimming shortened V by 0 bases and J by 8 bases, and 13 bases separated the two germline ends. The CDR3 contains 14 residues. Germline lookup yields CDR1 GTSNPN and CDR2 SVGIG (reference sequence). The CDR3 bases are TGTGCCTGGAGTGTACCGGGGGTTAGGGAAAAACTGTTTTTT. Its translation is CAWSVPGVREKLFF.

This chain uses TRBV28 with TRBJ1-5; 9 bases map to TRBD1. The CDR3 runs 14 residues. V lost 8 bases, J lost 7 bases, and 9 bases stayed unmatched. CDR1 is MDHEN, CDR2 SYDVKM, per germline. The CDR3 DNA sequence: TGTGCCAGCCGACAGGGGGAATTCGCACAGCCCCAGCATTTT. It is translated as CASRQGEFAQPQHF.

The chain carries TRBV7-6 and TRBJ2-1; 12 bases line up with TRBD2. The V gene's germline CDR1 is SGHVS and CDR2 FNYEAQ. The CDR3 is 16 residues long. The J segment lost 8 bases and the V segment lost 5 bases, leaving 10 bases of the junction unmatched. The CDR3 protein is CASSPSSGGAGHEQFF. The CDR3 region has the DNA TGTGCCAGCAGCCCCTCTAGCGGGGGGGCGGGTCATGAGCAGTTCTTC.

A word on this clone: Other DNA sequences in this sample translate to the same CDR3. DNA for the CDR3: TGCGCCAGCAGCTTGGGTGGAGCCAGCTACAATGAGCAGTTCTTC. The encoded protein is CASSLGGASYNEQFF. The rearrangement uses TRBV5-1 and TRBJ2-1; D is undetermined. Trimming left V 0 bases short and J 3 bases short, with 10 bases between. This CDR3 has 15 residues. Germline CDR1 SGHRS, CDR2 YFSETQ.

V is TRBV7-6 and J is TRBJ2-1; TRBD2 agrees at 10 bases. The CDR3 has 16 residues. With 5 bases clipped from V and 4 bases from J, the junction kept 8 bases outside the gene matches. Germline V gene sequence: CDR1 SGHVS, CDR2 FNYEAQ. The CDR3, as DNA: TGTGCCAGCAGCCCAATTACTAGCGGGGCGTACAATGAGCAGTTCTTC. Translating gives CASSPITSGAYNEQFF.

CDR3 sequence reads: CASSLTGGPNTEAFF. The CDR3 DNA sequence: TGTGCCAGCAGCTTGACAGGGGGCCCTAACACTGAAGCTTTCTTT. This sequence joins TRBV9 and TRBJ1-1, with 10 bases that match TRBD1. This CDR3 contains 15 residues. Germline V gene lookup returns CDR1 SGDLS and CDR2 YYNGEE. The V gene end was trimmed by 4 bases and the J gene end by 2 bases; junction bases not matched to a gene: 5.

The rearrangement links TRBV19 to TRBJ2-3; TRBD2 is a possible D gene (5 bases). The CDR3 covers 14 residues. Per the germline V gene, CDR1 is LNHDA and CDR2 is SQIVND (reference sequence). The ends were cut back, 5 bases at V and 5 bases at J, with 14 bases in the middle. CDR3 sequence (DNA): TGTGCCAGTAGTTTAGCAGGAGAGGGAGATACGCAGTATTTT. It specifies CASSLAGEGDTQYF.

The genes are TRBV19 and TRBJ1-4, with D tentatively TRBD1 (5 bases). V lost 2 bases, J lost 3 bases, and 7 bases lay in between. There are 14 residues in the CDR3. Germline CDR1 reads LNHDA; CDR2 reads SQIVND (reference sequence). CDR3 in amino acids: CASSIPQANEKLFF. The DNA of the CDR3 is TGTGCCAGTAGTATACCACAGGCTAATGAAAAACTGTTTTTT.

This clone was recorded only once. The V gene is TRBV5-1, the J gene TRBJ1-2; a possible D gene is TRBD1 (6 bases). Germline V gene sequence: CDR1 SGHRS, CDR2 YFSETQ. This CDR3 has 14 amino acids. Trimming stripped 0 bases from V and 8 bases from J, with 14 bases between. CDR3 residues: CASSLGTGIYGYTF. CDR3 nucleotides: TGCGCCAGCAGCTTGGGAACAGGGATCTACGGCTACACCTTC.